This TCR beta chain was sequenced for a study of OX40 agonist ivuxolimab in advanced cancers. Germline lookup yields CDR1 SGHNT and CDR2 YYREEE (reference sequence). The length of the CDR3 is 17 residues. Deletions cut 0 bases from V and 2 bases from J, with 15 bases between. Using immunoSEQ multiplex PCR, the repertoire was profiled, and TCRdb retains in-frame clones only, with some absent. The table lists about 77,000 clones, around 90% of them singletons, with around 6.5% in the top ten. The specimen comprised CD4+ or CD8+ T cells sorted from blood, sampled in a trial of the OX40 agonist ivuxolimab. This clonotype originated in an adult with an advanced solid tumor such as melanoma, head and neck, liver or kidney cancer. V and J are TRBV5-4 and TRBJ1-3; weak D call: TRBD1 (6 bases). The CDR3 is CASSLAGRGVTGNTIYF. The CDR3 DNA reads as TGTGCCAGCAGCTTGGCAGGCAGGGGTGTAACTGGAAACACCATATATTTT.